The clone carrying this T cell receptor (beta chain) was detected only a few times. The CDR3 contains 15 residues. V gave up 0 bases and J gave up 6 bases, with 14 bases separating them. Germline V CDR1 and CDR2: MNHEY, SVGAGI. The data were taken from a study of read filtering for tumor transcriptome and immune sequencing. The library was built from about 0.4 ug RNA with molecular barcoded adaptors for alpha/delta and beta/gamma chains. MiXCR was run by TCRdb on the reads, yielding one entry per CDR3 protein. The top ten hold around 9.9% of the sample, which has approximately 62,000 distinct CDR3 sequences, approximately 19% seen once.

The genes are TRBV6-5 and TRBJ1-2; perhaps TRBD1 as D (5 bases). The TCR originated in a donor at least 40 years old with multiple myeloma. Sequencing was performed on a population of CD138-negative cells sorted from bone marrow. This CDR3 reads CASSYSLGGVDGYTF. Written as DNA, the CDR3 is TGTGCCAGCAGTTACTCTCTCGGGGGTGTGGATGGCTACACCTTC.